The source of this TCR beta chain is a study of cytomegalovirus exposure and HLA in healthy donors. There are a few counts of this clone. Deletions cut 2 bases from V and 7 bases from J, with 12 bases between. CDR1 is WNHNN, CDR2 SYGVQD, per germline (reference sequence). CDR3 length: 13 amino acids. Primers for the PCR totalled 60 Vbeta and 13 Jbeta. Clones were sequenced by immunoSEQ multiplex PCR, and TCRdb holds only the in-frame ones, with some missing. This repertoire shows some 100,000 clones, around 80% found once; its top ten account for 2.5% to 3.5%. The clonotype originates from a male donor in good health and CMV-seropositive. This chain connects TRBV10-1 to TRBJ2-7, with D tentatively TRBD2 (6 bases). Sequencing was performed on PBMCs. In nucleotides, the CDR3 is TGCGCCAGCAGTGAGACTTTACGGGAGGAGCAGTACTTC. It translates to CASSETLREEQYF.